The sequence of this TCR beta chain was determined in a study of persistence of HIV-infected CD4 T cells (dated by TCRdb to the early 2020s). The study in broad terms: CMV- and HIV-1 Gag-responding CD4+ T cells were isolated from ART-treated individuals so that antigen-driven clonal expansion of HIV-1-infected cells could be examined. Apart from a couple of participants who underwent leukapheresis at a single time point, peripheral blood samples of up to about 180 mL were collected from participants at multiple time points. The TCR cluster analysis across participants included 8 participants for CMV and roughly seven participants for Gag. Suppressive ART had been received by participants for a median of roughly eight years. The clonality of all cells in each sorted population was measured by TCRbeta sequencing, and the clonality of infected cells was measured by proviral sequencing.

The sample's treatment or condition label, in plain terms: suppressive antiretroviral therapy. Lysates of CMV-infected fibroblasts at roughly 10 ug/mL were used to stimulate the cells. Memory CD4+ T cells that did not respond, being CD40L-negative, CD69-negative and CD45RO-high, were sorted as memory populations depleted of antigen-responding cells. HIV-1-infected adults in whom suppressive ART had been started during chronic infection were enrolled as participants. For at least 4 years, participants had undetectable plasma HIV-1 RNA, below 50 copies/mL. To be included, participants needed a CD4+ T cell count above 400 cells/uL and a positive CMV serology. Before stimulation, PBMCs were isolated using density centrifugation and then depleted of CD8+ T cells. CD8-depleted PBMCs were stimulated for roughly 20 hours with anti-CD28/CD49d costimulation, CD40-blocking antibody and enfuvirtide to prevent new infections. Cells were sorted on a Beckman Coulter MoFlo Legacy or XDP sorter, with propidium iodide excluding dead cells. Genomic DNA was extracted with the QIAamp DNA Mini Kit for samples above one million cells, otherwise with the Quick-DNA Microprep Kit.

The immunoSEQ hsTCRB assay version 4, run in survey mode, was used to sequence TCRbeta repertoires from genomic DNA. For TCRbeta sequencing, genomic DNA was diluted to 9.5 to 10 ng/uL, with up to 1 ug used per sample. As for the authors' bioinformatics: ImmunoSeq Analyzer 3.0 was used for analysis of TCRbeta data, and diversity was computed on productive nucleotide rearrangements. The improved Chao index was used to estimate lower-bound TCR diversity, and the Gini coefficient was used to estimate clonality using the Immunarch R package. When different nucleotide rearrangements encoded the same CDR3beta amino acid sequence, each rearrangement was treated as a distinct clonotype. Differential abundance analysis found TCRbeta sequences that were significantly enriched in antigen-responding cells compared with anti-CD3/anti-CD28-activated cells. Using predicted peptide-MHC specificity as the basis, GLIPH2 grouped TCRs into clusters, both for each participant individually and for the merged data sets that combined participants. The clones in this table, taken by TCRdb from immuneACCESS, are in-frame only. Not every clone is retained; where verified, under half of the shortfall comes from an unresolved V gene, and the cause of the rest is unknown. V and J calls and clone size come straight from that table; D and trimming were deduced from the DNA. The sample table contains tens of thousands of clones; only one count was recorded for approximately 82% of them. The top ten hold 4% to 5% of the sample.

Broad study findings and their caveats: Degenerate expanded CDR3beta sequences were enriched in antigen-responding cells, suggesting convergent selection of CD4+ responses to CMV and Gag. Within the same sorted populations, TCR oligoclonality correlated with proviral oligoclonality. Bulk TCR analyses could not be limited to the rare CMV-responding cells that actually contained HIV-1 proviruses. The study involved few individuals and tested only a limited range of antigens. Significantly lower TCRbeta richness was observed in CMV- and Gag-responding cells than in anti-CD3/anti-CD28-responding cells, and higher oligoclonality was observed in CMV-responding cells than in CD3/CD28-stimulated and Gag-responding cells.

Remarks on this clone: What antigen it recognizes has not been identified. No clone much larger than this one lies a single base away; base qualities are absent.

The germline V gene provides CDR1 WSHSY and CDR2 SAAADI. Measured from the cysteine to the phenylalanine, the CDR3 is 16 residues long. The only DNA kept is the CDR3, 48 bases in frame from the first base. V was cut back by 5 bases and J by 0 bases, leaving a gap of 17 bases between them. Sequenced material: CD4+ T cells sorted from PBMCs after roughly 18-hour stimulation, taken from a patient who received antiretroviral therapy. Per the publication, the cell subset or site label means: CD40L-CD69- CD45RO-high memory CD4 T cells not responding to CMV lysate. Recombination joined TRBV10-2 with TRBJ2-7; the D gene is perhaps TRBD1 or TRBD2, as each covers 5 bases. The receptor was derived from an adult man with HIV who was CMV-seropositive. The CDR3: CASSFPSPGTSYEQYF. The bases are TGCGCCAGCAGTTTTCCTTCCCCCGGGACCTCCTACGAGCAGTACTTC.